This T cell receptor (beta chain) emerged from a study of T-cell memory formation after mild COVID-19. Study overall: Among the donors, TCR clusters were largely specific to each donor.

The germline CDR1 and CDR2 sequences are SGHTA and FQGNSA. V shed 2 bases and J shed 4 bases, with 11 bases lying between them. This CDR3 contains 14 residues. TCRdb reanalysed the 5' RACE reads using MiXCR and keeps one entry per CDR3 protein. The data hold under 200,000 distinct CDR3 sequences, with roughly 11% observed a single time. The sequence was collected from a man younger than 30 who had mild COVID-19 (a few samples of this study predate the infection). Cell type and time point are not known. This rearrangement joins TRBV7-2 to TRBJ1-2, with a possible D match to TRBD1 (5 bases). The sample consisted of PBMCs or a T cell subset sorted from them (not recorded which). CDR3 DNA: TGTGCCAGCAGCTTATCGCTGGGGCCCTATGGCTACACCTTC. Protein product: CASSLSLGPYGYTF.